The sequence of this T cell receptor (beta chain) was determined in a study of control samples from healthy donors and cancer patients. CDR1 is LGHDT, CDR2 YNNKEL, per germline (reference sequence). V was shortened by 8 bases and J by 2 bases, with 16 bases between the two germline ends. This CDR3 spans 14 amino acids. Produced via immunoSEQ multiplex PCR; TCRdb's table is partial and in-frame only. The repertoire holds roughly 200,000 clones, 91% seen once, with over 1.5% in the top ten. Sequencing was done on a sample of blood. The TCR was taken from a man aged 25-45 years in good health. The chain joins TRBV3-1 (or the pseudogene TRBV3-2) to TRBJ2-7; the D is unclear. The CDR3 is CASQIAIGPYEQYF. The CDR3 coding sequence is TGTGCCAGCCAAATAGCTATAGGACCCTACGAGCAGTACTTC.